This T cell receptor beta chain stems from a study of T-cell reconstitution after alpha-beta-depleted transplantation in children. Preparation of the TCRbeta library used unique molecular identifiers. TCRdb recomputed calls from the PCR reads with MiXCR, one row per CDR3 protein. The sample shows 800,000 to 1,000,000 distinct CDR3 sequences, about 29% of them seen only once. Findings and caveats of the study: Approximately two months post-transplant, alpha-beta T cells reportedly originated from several hundred expanded graft clones. T-cell counts and diversity at one year following transplant were attributed mainly to newly produced T cells.

Comment on this clonotype: Antigen unknown.

CDR1 is SGHRS, CDR2 YFSETQ, per germline. Trimming pared 4 bases from V and 4 bases from J, leaving 11 bases between. This CDR3 contains 13 residues. The V gene is TRBV5-1, the J gene TRBJ1-1; a possible D gene is TRBD1 (6 bases). This clonotype originated in a boy in the first two years of life who had a stem cell transplant for SCID, so the T cells may come from the graft donor. The sequenced sample was PBMCs, mostly from graft donor cells, obtained 360 days after TCRalphabeta/CD19-depleted stem cell transplant. The CDR3 sequence: CASSAGQSTEAFF. DNA of the CDR3: TGCGCCAGCAGCGCGGGACAAAGCACTGAAGCTTTCTTT.